The rows below give T cell receptor beta chains drawn from one sample of a study of graft-versus-host responses after intestinal transplantation. No antigen has been assigned to these receptors. Profiling relied on immunoSEQ multiplex PCR, and the TCRdb table lists in-frame clones only, not all of them. Here the sample spans 30,000 or so clones, about 80% being singletons. This material consisted of unstimulated CD8+ T cells sorted from spleen or lymph node cells, taken before intestinal transplant. The receptor set was obtained from a human donor who received an intestinal transplant. Each CDR3 is given with its conserved first and last residue. D genes are given only for firm matches. For some rows the clone size is stated as once, few or many, or as a class when expanded; others skip it.

TRBV6-4	.	.	TRBJ1-4	TGTGCCAGCACCCGAGCTCAGACCTCGGGTGAAAAACTGTTTTTT	CASTRAQTSGEKLFF
TRBV27	TRBD2	.	TRBJ2-1	TGTGCCAGCAGTTTCACTAGCGGGATCCATGAGCAGTTCTTC	CASSFTSGIHEQFF
TRBV4-1	TRBD2	few	TRBJ2-3	TGCGCCAGCAGCCCCCTAGGGACTAGCGGGGGAAGAGATACGCAGTATTTT	CASSPLGTSGGRDTQYF
TRBV4-1	.	.	TRBJ1-2	TGCGCCAGCAGCCTCCGACAGGTTTCTAACTATGGCTACACCTTC	CASSLRQVSNYGYTF
TRBV7-8	.	.	TRBJ2-1	TGTGCCAGCAGCCTGTCCTACAATGAGCAGTTCTTC	CASSLSYNEQFF
TRBV28	TRBD1	.	TRBJ2-7	TGTGCCAGCAGTTTATGGGACAGGGTCTACGAGCAGTACTTC	CASSLWDRVYEQYF
TRBV27	TRBD1	.	TRBJ1-1	TGTGCCAGCAGTTTACAAGGGGGCCTAATGAACACTGAAGCTTTCTTT	CASSLQGGLMNTEAFF
TRBV28	.	.	TRBJ2-2	TGTGCCAGCAGCCACCTCCAGGGGGGCACCGGGGAGCTGTTTTTT	CASSHLQGGTGELFF
TRBV19	.	.	TRBJ2-5	TGTGCCAGTAGTATGGGCCACTCGGCGGAGACCCAGTACTTC	CASSMGHSAETQYF
TRBV11-2	TRBD1	.	TRBJ2-7	TGTGCCAGCAGCTTGGACAGGGGGCCCTACGAGCAGTACTTC	CASSLDRGPYEQYF
TRBV5-1	TRBD2	.	TRBJ2-1	TGCGCCAGCAGCTTGGCTGCGGGAGGACCCTACAATGAGCAGTTCTTC	CASSLAAGGPYNEQFF
TRBV29-1	TRBD2	.	TRBJ2-3	TGCAGCGTAGCGGGACTAGCGGGACCAGATACGCAGTATTTT	CSVAGLAGPDTQYF
TRBV7-9	.	.	TRBJ2-7	TGTGCCAGCAGCTTGGGCAGAAAGGACTACGAGCAGTACTTC	CASSLGRKDYEQYF
TRBV5-1	.	.	TRBJ2-7	TGCGCCAGCAGCTTGGCCGAGGGCAGGTTCTACGAACAGTACTTC	CASSLAEGRFYEQYF
TRBV5-3	.	.	TRBJ2-5	TGTGCCAGAAGCTTGGGAGAGGGAGAGACCCAGTACTTC	CARSLGEGETQYF
TRBV7-8	TRBD1	.	TRBJ1-2	TGTGCCAGCAGCTTATGGGGGGGACAGGGCGGAAACTATGGCTACACCTTC	CASSLWGGQGGNYGYTF
TRBV11-2	.	.	TRBJ1-6	TGTGCCAGCAGCCAGACAGTCAGTTCACCCCTCCACTTT	CASSQTVSSPLHF
TRBV5-6	.	.	TRBJ2-4	TGTGCCAGCAGCTTGGACAGCACCCTAGCCAAAAACATTCAGTACTTC	CASSLDSTLAKNIQYF
TRBV7-6	.	.	TRBJ2-7	TGTGCCAGCAGCCAAGACAAGGACAGGCAGTACTTC	CASSQDKDRQYF
TRBV19	.	once	TRBJ1-1	TGTGCCAGTAGTATAGATCTGGACAGCGAAGCTTTCTTT	CASSIDLDSEAFF
TRBV10-1	.	.	TRBJ2-1	TGCGCCAGCGGGTCCGGGACTGCCCACCATGAGCAGTTCTTC	CASGSGTAHHEQFF
TRBV27	TRBD2	.	TRBJ2-7	TGTGCCAGCAGTGGGGGACTAGCGGGGGGGGGAAGCTCCTACGAGCAGTACTTC	CASSGGLAGGGSSYEQYF
TRBV15	.	.	TRBJ1-1	TGTGCCACCCAGGGCCGTTACTCCATGAACACTGAAGCTTTCTTT	CATQGRYSMNTEAFF